The 12 T cell receptor beta chains given below trace back to one sample, sequenced in a study of cytomegalovirus exposure and HLA in healthy donors. PCR amplification relied on 60 Vbeta primers (plus 13 Jbeta primers). TCRdb keeps only in-frame clones here, not all; method: immunoSEQ multiplex PCR. The sample has 130,000 to 150,000 clones, roughly 73% seen once. Sequencing was performed on PBMCs. The receptors here all came from a human donor in good health.

This rearrangement joins TRBV15 to TRBJ1-2; D uncertain. Trimming shortened V by 0 bases and J by 1 base, and 9 bases separated the two germline ends. CDR1 and CDR2 (germline): LNHNV, YYDKDF (reference sequence). The CDR3 has 15 residues. The CDR3 DNA is TGTGCCACCAGCAGAGATACTTTACTTAACTATGGCTACACCTTC. It codes for CATSRDTLLNYGYTF.

This clone was counted a single time. The chain joins TRBV20-1 to TRBJ2-7; no firm D call. The germline V gene has CDR1 DFQATT and CDR2 SNEGSKA (reference sequence). The CDR3 consists of 11 residues. The ends were cut back, 3 bases at V and 6 bases at J, with 9 bases in the middle. CDR3 in amino acids: CSASFVGEQYF. The CDR3 DNA reads TGCAGTGCTAGTTTCGTCGGCGAGCAGTACTTC.

CDR3 amino acids: CASSYTPGGELFF. Here the CDR3 DNA reads TGTGCCAGCAGTTACACTCCAGGGGGGGAGCTGTTTTTT. This chain joins TRBV7-3 and TRBJ2-2; D possibly corresponds to TRBD1 (5 bases). The germline gives CDR1 SGHTA, CDR2 FQGTGA. The CDR3 has 13 residues. Trimming left V 6 bases short and J 8 bases short, with 13 bases between.

The chain is built from TRBV4-1 and TRBJ1-2; D unresolved. The germline gives CDR1 MGHRA, CDR2 YSYEKL. V was clipped by 0 bases and J by 4 bases, with 12 bases between them. The CDR3 is made up of 15 amino acids. The CDR3 region has the DNA TGCGCCAGCAGCCAAGATAGTGGGGAGTTCTATGGCTACACCTTC. It specifies CASSQDSGEFYGYTF.

The V gene is TRBV10-2, the J gene TRBJ2-7; 12 nucleotides match TRBD2. Per the germline V gene, CDR1 is WSHSY and CDR2 is SAAADI. CDR3 length: 13 amino acids. The V gene end was trimmed by 10 bases and the J gene end by 2 bases; junction bases not matched to a gene: 3. The CDR3 reads CATASGGAYEQYF. The CDR3 DNA sequence: TGCGCCACCGCTAGCGGGGGGGCCTACGAGCAGTACTTC.

This clone has a handful of counts. The rearrangement links TRBV10-3 to TRBJ2-1; 8 positions match TRBD2. This CDR3 contains 15 residues. From germline, CDR1 is ENHRY and CDR2 SYGVKD. Trimming cost V 9 bases and J 3 bases; bases outside gene matches: 10. CDR3 sequence (DNA): TGTGCCATAGGAGGTAGCGGGACCCTCTACAATGAGCAGTTCTTC. Translation: CAIGGSGTLYNEQFF.

V usage is TRBV11-2 and J usage is TRBJ2-3; 8 bases fit TRBD2. The trim removed 1 base at V and 6 bases at J, leaving 12 bases unmatched. Germline CDR1 SGHAT, CDR2 FQNNGV. The CDR3 runs to 17 residues. CDR3 loop: CASSLGPAGAVGDTQYF. The CDR3 DNA is TGTGCCAGCAGCTTAGGGCCAGCGGGGGCCGTTGGGGATACGCAGTATTTT.

This rearrangement joins TRBV5-1 to TRBJ1-2; D is unclear. With 4 bases removed from V and 8 bases from J, the gap between germline ends came to 24 bases. This CDR3 contains 16 residues. The V gene's germline CDR1 is SGHRS and CDR2 YFSETQ. The CDR3 nucleotides are TGCGCCAGCAGCCTCAAGATTACCGGGATGGGCAGCGGCTACACCTTC. Translated, it gives CASSLKITGMGSGYTF.

The chain is built from TRBV2 and TRBJ1-1; D is perhaps TRBD1 (6 bases). The germline V gene encodes CDR1 SNHLY and CDR2 FYNNEI. With 5 bases removed from V and 3 bases from J, the gap between germline ends came to 13 bases. The CDR3 totals 14 residues. Here the CDR3 DNA reads TGTGCCAGCAGTCAGTGGGAGGGGGACACTGAAGCTTTCTTT. This codes for CASSQWEGDTEAFF.

Regarding this clone: One junction end disagrees with the germline gene, perhaps due to a read error. In nucleotides, the CDR3 is TGCGCCAGCAGCTTGGGCTTGGGCTACCCCTTC. This encodes CASSLGLGYPF. V usage is TRBV5-1 and J usage is TRBJ1-2, with unresolved D. This CDR3 comprises 11 residues. The germline gives CDR1 SGHRS, CDR2 YFSETQ.

Regarding this clone: The sample contains more than one DNA sequence encoding this CDR3. J is TRBJ1-1 and V is TRBV29-1; maybe TRBD1 (5 bases). V was clipped by 0 bases and J by 0 bases, with 11 bases between them. This CDR3 is 15 amino acids long. In germline, CDR1 is SQVTM, CDR2 ANQGSEA. The chain's CDR3 is CSVEDGRGLNTEAFF. CDR3 nucleotides: TGCAGCGTTGAAGATGGGAGGGGCCTGAACACTGAAGCTTTCTTT.

The rearrangement uses TRBV6-5 and TRBJ2-5; D is possibly TRBD2 (7 bases). V lost 6 bases and J lost 1, with 12 bases in between. The CDR3 consists of 14 residues. Germline assignment: CDR1 MNHEY and CDR2 SVGAGI. Written as DNA, the CDR3 is TGTGCCAGCAGGAATGCGGGGGCCCAAGAGACCCAGTACTTC. Encoded protein: CASRNAGAQETQYF.